Presented here are 27 T cell receptor beta chains from one specimen sequenced in a study of blood T cells in healthy people across ages. The second PCR ran about 6 to 12 cycles with a sample-barcoded 5' primer and J-beta primers. TCRdb redid the calling of the 5' RACE reads with MiXCR, one entry per CDR3 protein. The table includes 1.5 million to 1.8 million distinct CDR3 sequences, 42% detected once. Sequenced sample: blood. The receptors here all came from a woman aged 18-35 years in good health.

V gene TRBV2 combines with J gene TRBJ2-4; perhaps TRBD2 as D (5 bases). With the DNA end fitting TRBJ2-5 better, the J assignment may be wrong. Germline CDR1 reads SNHLY; CDR2 reads FYNNEI. The CDR3 loop spans 15 amino acids. The CDR3 DNA sequence: TGTGCCAGCAGTGCGGTCGCGGGCATTCAAGAGACCCAGTACTTC. The encoded protein is CASSAVAGIQETQYF.

This chain connects TRBV4-1 to TRBJ1-2; TRBD1 might be the D (6 bases). There are 16 residues in the CDR3. The germline V gene encodes CDR1 MGHRA and CDR2 YSYEKL. Trimming pared 1 base from V and 5 bases from J, leaving 17 bases between. The CDR3 DNA reads as TGCGCCAGCAGCCAAGTCTCGAGGGACACCACGTATGGCTACACCTTC. Encoded protein: CASSQVSRDTTYGYTF.

The chain combines TRBV6-5 with TRBJ1-5; a weak D match, TRBD1 (5 bases). Trimming took 4 bases from V and 4 from J, leaving 14 bases between them. CDR1 is MNHEY, CDR2 SVGAGI, per germline. This CDR3 region has 15 residues. The CDR3 protein is CASSSIAGPNQPQHF. CDR3 sequence (DNA): TGTGCCAGCAGTTCTATAGCAGGGCCTAATCAGCCCCAGCATTTT.

CDR3 sequence: CAISETLAGLNTGELFF. The CDR3 coding sequence is TGTGCCATCAGTGAAACCCTAGCGGGATTGAACACCGGGGAGCTGTTTTTT. The chain carries TRBV10-3 and TRBJ2-2; TRBD2 matches 9 bases. The germline gives CDR1 ENHRY, CDR2 SYGVKD. This CDR3 is built from 17 residues. Trimming took 3 bases from V and 1 from J; bases not matched to a gene: 6.

This clonotype was seen more than once but under ten times. The chain couples TRBV18 to TRBJ1-1, with 8 bases fitting TRBD1. V shed 3 bases, J shed 1 base, and the junction held 4 bases outside the gene matches. This CDR3 has 15 residues. Germline V CDR1 and CDR2: KGHSH, LQKENI. CDR3 protein: CASSPRQGPNTEAFF. The CDR3, as DNA: TGTGCCAGCTCACCCAGACAGGGGCCGAACACTGAAGCTTTCTTT.

In the case of this clonotype: One junction end does not reproduce the germline sequence, and a read error may be involved. The rearrangement joins TRBV20-1 to TRBJ1-1, with D perhaps TRBD1 (6 bases). There are 13 residues in the CDR3. Germline V gene data show CDR1 as DFQATT and CDR2 as SNEGSKA (reference sequence). The CDR3 nucleotides read TGCAGTGCTGGAGACAGGTTGAACACTGAAGCTTTCTTT. Protein: CSAGDRLNTEAFF.

About this clonotype itself: One junction end disagrees with the germline gene, perhaps due to a read error. V usage is TRBV4-2 and J usage is TRBJ1-6; D call uncertain. CDR1 is LGHNA and CDR2 is YNFKEQ in the germline V gene. The CDR3 has 15 residues. CDR3 DNA sequence: TGTGCCGGCAGCCAAGCCTTTGGGGTTCAGGTATCGCTCCACTTT. Amino acids: CAGSQAFGVQVSLHF.

This clonotype was observed a single time. A read error may account for a junction end that differs from germline. The chain couples TRBV25-1 to TRBJ2-3; D not resolved. Germline values: CDR1 MGHDK, CDR2 SYGVNS. The CDR3 is 14 amino acids. The CDR3 region has the DNA TGTGCCGGCAGTAACGCTCGGACCACAGATACGCAGTATTTT. Protein sequence: CAGSNARTTDTQYF.

CDR3 sequence reads: CSASNFWASSYQETQYF. CDR3 nucleotides: TGCAGTGCTAGTAATTTTTGGGCTAGCTCGTACCAAGAGACCCAGTACTTC. V is TRBV20-1 and J is TRBJ2-7; D might be TRBD2 (5 bases). The J call may not be correct, given that the DNA end is closer to TRBJ2-5. Germline lookup yields CDR1 DFQATT and CDR2 SNEGSKA (reference sequence). The CDR3 contains 17 residues.

There are a few counts of this clonotype. This chain uses TRBV5-1 with TRBJ2-1, with a tentative D call TRBD2 (6 bases). CDR3 length: 13 residues. The V gene lost 4 bases and the J gene lost 8 bases, with 13 bases spanning the gap. Germline V lookup: CDR1 SGHRS, CDR2 YFSETQ. The CDR3 sequence: CASSLGTRYEQFF. CDR3 sequence (DNA): TGCGCCAGCAGCCTCGGGACTCGCTATGAGCAGTTCTTC.

This clonotype has ten or more counts. This sequence joins TRBV18 and TRBJ2-6; D ambiguous. V was clipped by 6 bases and J by 0 bases, with 9 bases between them. CDR3 length equals 15 residues. Per the germline V gene, CDR1 is KGHSH and CDR2 is LQKENI. The CDR3 region has the DNA TGTGCCAGCTCTCCGGCAAGCTCTGGGGCCAACGTCCTGACTTTC. This gives the protein CASSPASSGANVLTF.

The genes are TRBV12-3 or TRBV12-4 and TRBJ2-1; the match to TRBD2 covers 15 bases. This CDR3 has 17 amino acids. V gave up 4 bases and J gave up 6 bases; unmatched junction bases: 7. CDR3 DNA sequence: TGTGCCAGCAGTTCCGGGACTAGCGGGGGGCCGGTCAATGAGCAGTTCTTC. Its protein product is CASSSGTSGGPVNEQFF.

In DNA, the CDR3 is TGCGCCAGCAGCCAAGACGTCAGACAGGGGAACACTGAAGCTTTCTTT. This gives the protein CASSQDVRQGNTEAFF. V gene TRBV4-3 combines with J gene TRBJ1-1; 7 bases match TRBD1. The CDR3 extends over 16 amino acids. The ends lost 0 bases at V and 1 base at J; junction bases unmatched: 5. CDR1 and CDR2 from the germline V gene are LGHNA and YSLEER.

The J gene is TRBJ1-1, the V gene TRBV25-1; D is ambiguous. Per the germline V gene, CDR1 is MGHDK and CDR2 is SYGVNS. This CDR3 is 15 amino acids long. The V end was cut by 1 base, the J end by 0 bases, with 9 bases between. In DNA, the CDR3 is TGTGCCAGCAGTGAATCTGGCCCCTTGAACACTGAAGCTTTCTTT. It translates to CASSESGPLNTEAFF. Using reference TRBV25-1 and TRBJ1-1 for the parts outside the CDR3, the full variable domain is EADIYQTPRYLVIGTGKKITLECSQTMGHDKMYWYQQDPGMELHLIHYSYGVNSTEKGDLSSESTVSRIRTEHFPLTLESARPSHTSQYLCASSESGPLNTEAFFGQGTRLTVV.

This clonotype appeared many times. The rearrangement uses TRBV7-9 and TRBJ1-2; D is undetermined. The CDR3 is made up of 13 amino acids. Germline lookup yields CDR1 SEHNR and CDR2 FQNEAQ (reference sequence). The V end was cut by 1 base, the J end by 3 bases, with 6 bases between. DNA of the CDR3: TGTGCCAGCAGCTTAGAGGCCGACTATGGCTACACCTTC. This sequence encodes CASSLEADYGYTF.

The CDR3 nucleotides read TGTGCCAGCAGTGTCCTTTTCTACAATGAGCAGTTCTTC. Protein product: CASSVLFYNEQFF. V gene TRBV2 combines with J gene TRBJ2-1; no firm D call. Deletions cut 4 bases from V and 3 bases from J, with 7 bases between. CDR3 length equals 13 residues. Germline CDR1 is SNHLY and CDR2 is FYNNEI. Drawing the rest from reference TRBV2 and TRBJ2-1, the complete variable domain is EPEVTQTPSHQVTQMGQEVILRCVPISNHLYFYWYRQILGQKVEFLVSFYNNEISEKSEIFDDQFSVERPDGSNFTLKIRSTKLEDSAMYFCASSVLFYNEQFFGPGTRLTVL.

The sample holds one count of this clonotype. V gene TRBV12-3 or TRBV12-4 combines with J gene TRBJ1-2; 12 bases agree with TRBD1. CDR3 length: 18 residues. Trimming cost V 1 base and J 4 bases; bases outside gene matches: 10. CDR3 bases: TGTGCCAGCAGTTTAGTAGGGACAGGGGGCTCCCTAATCTATGGCTACACCTTC. It encodes CASSLVGTGGSLIYGYTF.

The V gene is TRBV3-1, the J gene TRBJ1-2, with unresolved D. The CDR3 contains 14 residues. Trimming took 4 bases from V and 7 from J, leaving 16 bases between them. The germline gives CDR1 LGHDT, CDR2 YNNKEL (reference sequence). The CDR3 is CASSRNSASGGYTF. CDR3 in DNA: TGTGCCAGCAGCCGGAACAGTGCGTCTGGTGGCTACACCTTC.

This chain connects TRBV7-2 to TRBJ2-2, with D possibly TRBD1 on 6 matching bases. Germline assignment: CDR1 SGHTA and CDR2 FQGNSA. The CDR3 runs 15 residues. V lost 1 base and J lost 2, with 8 bases in between. The CDR3 DNA follows: TGTGCCAGCAGCTTAGTGGACAGAAACACCGGGGAGCTGTTTTTT. It codes for CASSLVDRNTGELFF. Full variable domain (remainder filled in from reference TRBV7-2 and TRBJ2-2): GAGVSQSPSNKVTEKGKDVELRCDPISGHTALYWYRQSLGQGLEFLIYFQGNSAPDKSGLPSDRFSAERTGGSVSTLTIQRTQQEDSAVYLCASSLVDRNTGELFFGEGSRLTVL.

The chain recombines TRBV9 with TRBJ1-2; weak D call: TRBD1 (6 bases). The ends were cut back, 1 base at V and 4 bases at J, with 17 bases in the middle. Germline V gene sequence: CDR1 SGDLS, CDR2 YYNGEE. The CDR3 is made up of 16 amino acids. The DNA of the CDR3 is TGTGCCAGCAGCGTAATGGACAGCGTCTCCTTCTATGGCTACACCTTC. Translated, it gives CASSVMDSVSFYGYTF. Based on the CDR3 plus reference TRBV9 and TRBJ1-2, the full variable domain is DSGVTQTPKHLITATGQRVTLRCSPRSGDLSVYWYQQSLDQGLQFLIQYYNGEERAKGNILERFSAQQFPDLHSELNLSSLELGDSALYFCASSVMDSVSFYGYTFGSGTRLTVV.

About this clonotype itself: At one end the junction does not follow the germline gene, possibly because of a read error. The gene calls are TRBV20-1 and TRBJ1-6; possibly TRBD1 for D (5 bases). Germline loops: CDR1 DFQATT, CDR2 SNEGSKA (reference sequence). The CDR3 length is 15 residues. The CDR3 loop is CSAGPGAVRNSLLHF. In DNA, the CDR3 is TGCAGTGCTGGACCTGGGGCAGTTCGTAATTCACTCCTCCACTTT.

The J gene is TRBJ2-1, the V gene TRBV6-2 or TRBV6-3; D perhaps matches TRBD2 (6 bases). The closer fit of TRBJ2-7 to the DNA end suggests the J call may be wrong. Germline V gene data show CDR1 as MNHEY and CDR2 as SVGEGT. The CDR3 runs to 17 residues. The CDR3 reads CASSYSISGSSYNEQYF. For the CDR3, the DNA is TGTGCCAGCAGTTACTCGATATCCGGGAGCTCCTACAATGAGCAGTACTTC.

This clonotype has more than one count but fewer than ten. The rearrangement links TRBV4-1 to TRBJ2-5; TRBD2 matches 7 bases. The J segment lost 6 bases and the V segment lost 6 bases, leaving 10 bases of the junction unmatched. CDR3 length equals 14 residues. CDR1 is MGHRA and CDR2 is YSYEKL in the germline V gene. CDR3 residues: CASSKGGSEKTQYF. CDR3 sequence (DNA): TGCGCCAGCAGTAAGGGAGGGTCCGAAAAGACCCAGTACTTC.

This clonotype occurred a few times. The J gene is TRBJ2-1, the V gene TRBV7-3, with 11 bases matching TRBD1. The CDR3 spans 15 residues. Germline lookup yields CDR1 SGHTA and CDR2 FQGTGA. Trimming took 1 base from V and 10 from J; bases not matched to a gene: 6. The DNA for the CDR3 is TGTGCCAGCAGCTTAAGGACAGGGGGCCCGGGAGAGCAGTTCTTC. The encoded protein is CASSLRTGGPGEQFF. Looking up the rest from reference TRBV7-3 and TRBJ2-1 gives the full variable domain: GAGVSQTPSNKVTEKGKYVELRCDPISGHTALYWYRQSLGQGPEFLIYFQGTGAADDSGLPNDRFFAVRPEGSVSTLKIQRTERGDSAVYLCASSLRTGGPGEQFFGPGTRLTVL.

The V gene is TRBV11-2, the J gene TRBJ1-2; a weak D match, TRBD1 (5 bases). V shed 8 bases and J shed 4 bases, with 14 bases lying between them. Germline V gene sequence: CDR1 SGHAT, CDR2 FQNNGV. The CDR3 length is 13 residues. The CDR3 sequence is CASSPQGPYGYTF. Here the CDR3 DNA reads TGTGCCAGCTCCCCCCAGGGTCCCTATGGCTACACCTTC.

This chain links TRBV4-1 with TRBJ1-2; D uncertain. Germline CDR1 MGHRA, CDR2 YSYEKL. CDR3 length: 13 amino acids. V lost 4 bases and J lost 5, with 11 bases in between. For the CDR3, the DNA is TGCGCCAGCAGCCGGTGGGAGCGATATGGCTACACCTTC. Amino acid sequence: CASSRWERYGYTF.

The V gene is TRBV6-7, the J gene TRBJ2-3; D is ambiguous. TRBV6-7 is recorded as an ORF, its role being uncertain. CDR3 size: 12 residues. With 7 bases removed from V and 7 bases from J, the gap between germline ends came to 12 bases. Here the CDR3 DNA reads TGTGCCAGCATACATCGGGCTCATACGCAGTATTTT. Translating it yields CASIHRAHTQYF.